These 5 T cell receptor beta chains share one sample of origin, sequenced in a study of shared clonotypes between healthy human individuals. The protocol was immunoSEQ multiplex PCR, while the TCRdb copy is restricted to in-frame clones and leaves out a portion. The table has about 490,000 clones, 79% seen once; the top ten hold 12%. The sample comprised PBMCs. These TCRs come from a woman aged 35 to 49 in good health. Some clones in this sample may be carry-over from other donors' samples.

This chain uses TRBV4-1 with TRBJ2-5; D gene ambiguous. The closer fit of TRBJ2-7 to the DNA end suggests the J call may be wrong. The V gene's germline CDR1 is MGHRA and CDR2 YSYEKL. The CDR3 has 16 amino acids. The CDR3 nucleotides read TGCGCCAGCAGCCAAGATTCCGGGCAGCACTCCTACGAGCAGTACTTC. Its protein product is CASSQDSGQHSYEQYF.

The J gene is TRBJ1-1, the V gene TRBV6-4; a weak D match, TRBD1 (5 bases). Trimming cost V 5 bases and J 7 bases, with 17 bases left between them. The CDR3 covers 14 residues. Looked up from germline, CDR1 is MRHNA and CDR2 is SNTAGT. The CDR3 region has the DNA TGTGCCAGCAGTCCAAATTCGGGGGTGAGTGAAGCTTTCTTT. Residues: CASSPNSGVSEAFF.

Concerning this clone itself: Other DNA sequences in this specimen translate into the identical CDR3. The chain recombines TRBV4-3 with TRBJ2-7; D not resolved. CDR3 size: 14 residues. Germline V CDR1 and CDR2: LGHNA, YSLEER. Trimming took 0 bases from V and 2 from J, leaving 8 bases between them. In DNA form, the CDR3 reads TGCGCCAGCAGCCAAGATCTAGGCCCCTACGAGCAGTACTTC. The encoded protein is CASSQDLGPYEQYF.

J is TRBJ1-5 and V is TRBV4-3; D is undetermined. The CDR3 contains 13 residues. Germline V lookup: CDR1 LGHNA, CDR2 YSLEER. V lost 1 base and J 5 bases, leaving 6 bases between the germline ends. The CDR3 here is CASSQGVDQPQHF. DNA of the CDR3: TGCGCCAGCAGCCAAGGGGTCGATCAGCCCCAGCATTTT.

The chain employs TRBV11-3 and TRBJ2-2; TRBD2 aligns across 13 bases. CDR3 length: 17 amino acids. V lost 2 bases, J lost 0 bases, and 0 bases stayed unmatched. The germline V gene encodes CDR1 SGHNT and CDR2 YENEEA. CDR3 amino acids: CASSLTSGRANTGELFF. DNA of the CDR3: TGTGCCAGCAGCTTAACTAGCGGGAGGGCGAACACCGGGGAGCTGTTTTTT. Variable domain in full (rest from reference TRBV11-3 and TRBJ2-2): EAGVVQSPRYKIIEKKQPVAFWCNPISGHNTLYWYLQNLGQGPELLIRYENEEAVDDSQLPKDRFSAERLKGVDSTLKIQPAELGDSAVYLCASSLTSGRANTGELFFGEGSRLTVL.